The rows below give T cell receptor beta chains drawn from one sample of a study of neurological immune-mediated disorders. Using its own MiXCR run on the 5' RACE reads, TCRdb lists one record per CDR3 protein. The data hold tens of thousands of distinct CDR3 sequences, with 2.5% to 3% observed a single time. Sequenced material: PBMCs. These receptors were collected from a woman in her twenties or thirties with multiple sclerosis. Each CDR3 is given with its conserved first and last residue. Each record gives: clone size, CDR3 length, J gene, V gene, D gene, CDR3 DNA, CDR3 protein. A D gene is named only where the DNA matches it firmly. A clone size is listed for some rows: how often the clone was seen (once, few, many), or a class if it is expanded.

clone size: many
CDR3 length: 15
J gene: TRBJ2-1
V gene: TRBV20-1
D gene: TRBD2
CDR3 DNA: TGCAGTGCTAGAGAACTAGCGGGAGGACGGAATGAGCAGTTCTTC
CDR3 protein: CSARELAGGRNEQFF

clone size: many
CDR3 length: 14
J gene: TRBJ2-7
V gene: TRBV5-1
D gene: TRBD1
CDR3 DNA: TGCGCCAGCAGCTTGGCAGGACAGGGCTACGAGCAGTACTTC
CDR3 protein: CASSLAGQGYEQYF

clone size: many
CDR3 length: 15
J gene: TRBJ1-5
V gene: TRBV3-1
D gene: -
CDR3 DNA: TGTGCCAGCAGCCAAGGGCGGCGGTTAGGGCAGCCCCAGCATTTT
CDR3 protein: CASSQGRRLGQPQHF

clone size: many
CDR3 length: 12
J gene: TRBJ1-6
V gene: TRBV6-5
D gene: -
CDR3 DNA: TGTGCCAGCAGCCTTTACAATTCACCCCTCCACTTT
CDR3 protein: CASSLYNSPLHF

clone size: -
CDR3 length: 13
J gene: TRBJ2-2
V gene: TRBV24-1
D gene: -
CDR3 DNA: TGTGCCAACCGGGGAAAGAACACCGGGGAGCTGTTTTTT
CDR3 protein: CANRGKNTGELFF

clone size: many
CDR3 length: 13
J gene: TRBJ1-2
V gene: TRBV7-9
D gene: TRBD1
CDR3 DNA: TGTGCCAGCAGCTTAGGACAGGGTTTCGGCTACACCTTC
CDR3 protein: CASSLGQGFGYTF

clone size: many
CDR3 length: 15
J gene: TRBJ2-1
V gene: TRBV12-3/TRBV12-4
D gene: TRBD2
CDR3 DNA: TGTGCCAGCAGTCGTAGCGGGAGTTTCAACAATGAGCAGTTCTTC
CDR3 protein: CASSRSGSFNNEQFF

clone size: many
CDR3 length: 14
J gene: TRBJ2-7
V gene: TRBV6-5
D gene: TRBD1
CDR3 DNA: TGTGCCAGCAGACCGGGACAGGGGACCTACGAGCAGTACTTC
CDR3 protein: CASRPGQGTYEQYF

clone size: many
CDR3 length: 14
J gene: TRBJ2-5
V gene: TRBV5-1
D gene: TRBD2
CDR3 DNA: TGCGCCAGCAGCTTGGGGGGACTAGAAGAGACCCAGTACTTC
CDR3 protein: CASSLGGLEETQYF

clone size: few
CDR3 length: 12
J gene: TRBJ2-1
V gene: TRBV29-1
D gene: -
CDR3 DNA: TGCAGCGCGGAGACTGGATACAATGAGCAGTTCTTC
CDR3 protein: CSAETGYNEQFF

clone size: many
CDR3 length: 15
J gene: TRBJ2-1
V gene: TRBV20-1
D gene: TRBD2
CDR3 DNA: TGCAGTGCTAACCCTGGCGGGGGCTCCTACAATGAGCAGTTCTTC
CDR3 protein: CSANPGGGSYNEQFF

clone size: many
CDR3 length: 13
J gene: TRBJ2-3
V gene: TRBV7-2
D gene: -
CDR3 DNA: TGTGCCAGCAACCCCTGGGTTGCAGATACGCAGTATTTT
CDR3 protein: CASNPWVADTQYF

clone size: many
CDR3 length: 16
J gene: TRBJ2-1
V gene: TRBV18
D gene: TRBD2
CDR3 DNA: TGTGCCAGCTCACCTAGGGGGACTAGCGGGAACAATGAGCAGTTCTTC
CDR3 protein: CASSPRGTSGNNEQFF

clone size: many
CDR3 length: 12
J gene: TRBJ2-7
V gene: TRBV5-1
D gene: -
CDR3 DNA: TGCGCCAGCAGCATGCTCCAGGGGCAGCAGTACTTC
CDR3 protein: CASSMLQGQQYF

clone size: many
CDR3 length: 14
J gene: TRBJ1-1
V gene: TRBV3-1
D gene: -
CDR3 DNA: TGTGCCAGCAGCCAAGGGATAGAAGGGGCTGAAGCTTTCTTT
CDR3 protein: CASSQGIEGAEAFF

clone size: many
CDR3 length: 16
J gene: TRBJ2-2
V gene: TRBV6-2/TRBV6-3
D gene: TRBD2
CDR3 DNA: TGTGCCAGCAGTCCCCATGGGGGAGGGGACACCGGGGAGCTGTTTTTT
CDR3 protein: CASSPHGGGDTGELFF

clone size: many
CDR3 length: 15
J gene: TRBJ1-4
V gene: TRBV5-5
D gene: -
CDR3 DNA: TGTGCCAGCAGCCTCTGGGATGGGGGCCACGAAAAACTGTTTTTT
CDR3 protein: CASSLWDGGHEKLFF

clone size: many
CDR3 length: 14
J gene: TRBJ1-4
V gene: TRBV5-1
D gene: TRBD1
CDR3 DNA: TGCGCCAGCAGCACCCGGGACAGTGGGGAAAAACTGTTTTTT
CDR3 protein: CASSTRDSGEKLFF

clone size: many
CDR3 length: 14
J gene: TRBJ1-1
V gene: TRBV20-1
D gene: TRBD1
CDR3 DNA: TGCAGTGCGCCTCGAGGGGCAGGGGGGACTGAAGCTTTCTTT
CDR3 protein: CSAPRGAGGTEAFF

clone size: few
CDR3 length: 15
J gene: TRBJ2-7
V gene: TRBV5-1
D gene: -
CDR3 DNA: TGCGCCAGCAGCAAGAACCCGGGAACCACATACGAGCAGTACTTC
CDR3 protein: CASSKNPGTTYEQYF

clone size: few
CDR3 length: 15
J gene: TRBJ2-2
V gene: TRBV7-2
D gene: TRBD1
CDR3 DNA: TGTGCCAGCAGCTCAGACAGGGGGCTCACCGGGGAGCTGTTTTTT
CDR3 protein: CASSSDRGLTGELFF

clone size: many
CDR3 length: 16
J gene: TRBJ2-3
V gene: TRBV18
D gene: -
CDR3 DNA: TGTGCCAGCTCACCAGGGGCAGCATCTAGCACAGATACGCAGTATTTT
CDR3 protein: CASSPGAASSTDTQYF

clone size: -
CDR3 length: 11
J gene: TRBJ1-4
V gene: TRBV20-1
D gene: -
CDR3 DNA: TGCAGTGCTAGAGATGGGAGTGTCCTCGTCTTT
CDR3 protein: CSARDGSVLVF

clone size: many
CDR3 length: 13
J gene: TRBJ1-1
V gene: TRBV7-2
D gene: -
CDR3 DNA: TGTGCCAGCAGCTTAGCTGAGGGCACTGAAGCTTTCTTT
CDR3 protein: CASSLAEGTEAFF

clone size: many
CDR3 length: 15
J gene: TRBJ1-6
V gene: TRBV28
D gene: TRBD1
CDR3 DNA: TGTGCCAGCAGTTTAGGGACAGGGCGATACACACCCCTCCACTTT
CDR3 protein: CASSLGTGRYTPLHF

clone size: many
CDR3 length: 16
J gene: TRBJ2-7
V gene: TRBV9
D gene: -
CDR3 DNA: TGTGCCAGCAGCGTAGGAGCGGAGTCCACCTACTACGAGCAGTACTTC
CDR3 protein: CASSVGAESTYYEQYF

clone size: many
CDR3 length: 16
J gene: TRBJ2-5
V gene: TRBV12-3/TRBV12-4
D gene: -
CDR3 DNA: TGTGCCAGCAGTTTCGGGGGGACAGCGGCACAAGAGACCCAGTACTTC
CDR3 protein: CASSFGGTAAQETQYF

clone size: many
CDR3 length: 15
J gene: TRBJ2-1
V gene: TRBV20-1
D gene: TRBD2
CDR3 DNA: TGCAGTGCTAGACGAACTGGACTAGCGGGGAATGAGCAGTTCTTC
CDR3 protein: CSARRTGLAGNEQFF

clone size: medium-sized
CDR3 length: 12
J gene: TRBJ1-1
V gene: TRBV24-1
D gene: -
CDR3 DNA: TGTGCCACCAGTGATTTTTGGGGACAAGCTTTCTTT
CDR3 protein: CATSDFWGQAFF

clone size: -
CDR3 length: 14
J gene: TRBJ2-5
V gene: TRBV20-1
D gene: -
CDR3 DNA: TGCAGTGCTCAGCCGGGACACTCTCAAGAGACCCAGTACTTC
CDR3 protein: CSAQPGHSQETQYF

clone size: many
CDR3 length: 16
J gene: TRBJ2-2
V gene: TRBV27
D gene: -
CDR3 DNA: TGTGCCAGCAGTGGAGTCGAAAGAAAGAACACCGGGGAGCTGTTTTTT
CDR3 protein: CASSGVERKNTGELFF

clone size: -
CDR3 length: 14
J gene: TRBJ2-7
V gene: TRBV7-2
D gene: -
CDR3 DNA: TGTGCCAGCAGCATGGGACTTCCCTCCTACGAGCAGTACTTC
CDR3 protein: CASSMGLPSYEQYF

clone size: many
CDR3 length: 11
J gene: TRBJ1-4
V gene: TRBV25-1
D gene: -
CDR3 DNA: TGTGCCAGCACCCAAAATGAAAAACTGTTTTTT
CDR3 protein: CASTQNEKLFF

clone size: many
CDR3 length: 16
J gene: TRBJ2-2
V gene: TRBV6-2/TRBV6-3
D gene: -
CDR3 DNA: TGTGCCAGCAGCCAAGGGACTGGGAGTCCTACCGGGGAGCTGTTTTTT
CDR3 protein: CASSQGTGSPTGELFF

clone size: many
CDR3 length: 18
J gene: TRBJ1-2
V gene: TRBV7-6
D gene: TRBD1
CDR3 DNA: TGTGCCAGCAGCTTAGAACTAGGGGGGACCGGACAGGGGGATGGCTACACCTTC
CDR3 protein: CASSLELGGTGQGDGYTF

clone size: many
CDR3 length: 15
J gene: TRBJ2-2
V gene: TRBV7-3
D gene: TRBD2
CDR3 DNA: TGTGCCAGCAGCTTAACGGGAGGGGTTAACGGGGAGCTGTTTTTT
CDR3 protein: CASSLTGGVNGELFF

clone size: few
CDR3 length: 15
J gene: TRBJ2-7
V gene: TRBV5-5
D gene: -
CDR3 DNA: TGTGCCAGCAGCTGGCGGCCGGGACACATCTACGAGCAGTACTTC
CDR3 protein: CASSWRPGHIYEQYF

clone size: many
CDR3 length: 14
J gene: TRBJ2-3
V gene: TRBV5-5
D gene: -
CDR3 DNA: TGTGCCAGCAGCTTGGGGCCCGGCACAGATACGCAGTATTTT
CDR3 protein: CASSLGPGTDTQYF

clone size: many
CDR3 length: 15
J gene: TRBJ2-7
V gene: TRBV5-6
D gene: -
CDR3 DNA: TGTGCCAGCAGCCACCTTGCTCTAGCAGAGTACGAGCAGTACTTC
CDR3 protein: CASSHLALAEYEQYF

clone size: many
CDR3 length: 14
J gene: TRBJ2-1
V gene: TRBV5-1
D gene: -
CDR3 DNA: TGCGCCAGCAGCAGCTCGCTAGTGGGCAATGAGCAGTTCTTC
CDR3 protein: CASSSSLVGNEQFF

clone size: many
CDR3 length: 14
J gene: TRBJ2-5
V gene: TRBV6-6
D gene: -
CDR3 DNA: TGTGCCAGCAGATCACAGGGAGGCAAGGAGACCCAGTACTTC
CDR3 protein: CASRSQGGKETQYF

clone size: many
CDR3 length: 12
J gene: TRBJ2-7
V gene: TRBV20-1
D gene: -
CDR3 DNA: TGCAGTGCTAGAGTCGGACTCCACGAGCAGTACTTC
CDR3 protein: CSARVGLHEQYF

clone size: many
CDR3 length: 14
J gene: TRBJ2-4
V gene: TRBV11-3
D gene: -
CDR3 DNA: TGTGCCAGCAGCTTAGATCTAGCCAAAAACATTCAGTACTTC
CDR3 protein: CASSLDLAKNIQYF

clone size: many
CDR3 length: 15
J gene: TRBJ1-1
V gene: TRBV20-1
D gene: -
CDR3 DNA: TGCAGTGCTAGAGAGCTCGGGTCAAACCCCACTGAAGCTTTCTTT
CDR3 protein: CSARELGSNPTEAFF

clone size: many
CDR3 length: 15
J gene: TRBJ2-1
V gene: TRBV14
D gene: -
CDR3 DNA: TGTGCCAGCAGCCAAGATGCGAGTTCTTACAATGAGCAGTTCTTC
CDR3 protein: CASSQDASSYNEQFF